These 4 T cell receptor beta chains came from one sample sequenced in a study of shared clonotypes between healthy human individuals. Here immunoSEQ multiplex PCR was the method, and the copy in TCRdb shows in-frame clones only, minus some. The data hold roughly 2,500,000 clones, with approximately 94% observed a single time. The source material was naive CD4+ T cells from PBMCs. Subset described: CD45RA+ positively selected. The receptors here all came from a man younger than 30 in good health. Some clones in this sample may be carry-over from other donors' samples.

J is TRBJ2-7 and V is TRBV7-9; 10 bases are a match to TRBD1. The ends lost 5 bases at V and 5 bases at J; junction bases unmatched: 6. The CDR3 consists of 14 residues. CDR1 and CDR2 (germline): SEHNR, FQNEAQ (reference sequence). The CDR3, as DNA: TGTGCCAGCAGCCCCCGGGACAGGGGCGACGAGCAGTACTTC. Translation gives CASSPRDRGDEQYF.

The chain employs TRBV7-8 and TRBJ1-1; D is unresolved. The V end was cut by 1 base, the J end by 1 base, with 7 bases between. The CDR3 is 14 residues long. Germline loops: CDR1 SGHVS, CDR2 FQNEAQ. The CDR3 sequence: CASSLVYGNTEAFF. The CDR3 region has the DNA TGTGCCAGCAGCTTAGTGTATGGGAACACTGAAGCTTTCTTT.

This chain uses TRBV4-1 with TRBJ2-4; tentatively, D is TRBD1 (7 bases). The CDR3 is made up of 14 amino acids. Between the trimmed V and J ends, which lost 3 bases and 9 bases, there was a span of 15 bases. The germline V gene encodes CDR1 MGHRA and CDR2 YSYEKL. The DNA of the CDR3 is TGCGCCAGCAGCCAGGGGGGCAGGGGGTCCATTCAGTACTTC. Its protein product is CASSQGGRGSIQYF.

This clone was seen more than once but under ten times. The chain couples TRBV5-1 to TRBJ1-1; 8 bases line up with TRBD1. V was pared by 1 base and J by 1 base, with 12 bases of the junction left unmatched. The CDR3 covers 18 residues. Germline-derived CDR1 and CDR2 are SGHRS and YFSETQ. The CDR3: CASSLRPQQGEANTEAFF. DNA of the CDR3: TGCGCCAGCAGCTTGAGGCCTCAACAGGGGGAGGCGAACACTGAAGCTTTCTTT.